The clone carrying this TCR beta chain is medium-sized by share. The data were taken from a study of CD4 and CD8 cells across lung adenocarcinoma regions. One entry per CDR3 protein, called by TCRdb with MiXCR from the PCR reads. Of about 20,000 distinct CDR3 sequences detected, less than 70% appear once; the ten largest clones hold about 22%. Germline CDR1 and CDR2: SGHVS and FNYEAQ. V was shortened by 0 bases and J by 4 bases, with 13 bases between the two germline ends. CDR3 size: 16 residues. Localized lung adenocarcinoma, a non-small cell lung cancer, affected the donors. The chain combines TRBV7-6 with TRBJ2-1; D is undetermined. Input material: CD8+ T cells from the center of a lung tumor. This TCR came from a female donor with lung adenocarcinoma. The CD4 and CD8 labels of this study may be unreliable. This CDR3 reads CASSLAGQSFYNEQFF. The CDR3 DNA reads TGTGCCAGCAGCTTAGCGGGCCAGTCCTTTTACAATGAGCAGTTCTTC. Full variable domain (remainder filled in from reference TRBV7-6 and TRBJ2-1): GAGVSQSPRYKVTKRGQDVALRCDPISGHVSLYWYRQALGQGPEFLTYFNYEAQQDKSGLPNDRFSAERPEGSISTLTIQRTEQRDSAMYRCASSLAGQSFYNEQFFGPGTRLTVL.